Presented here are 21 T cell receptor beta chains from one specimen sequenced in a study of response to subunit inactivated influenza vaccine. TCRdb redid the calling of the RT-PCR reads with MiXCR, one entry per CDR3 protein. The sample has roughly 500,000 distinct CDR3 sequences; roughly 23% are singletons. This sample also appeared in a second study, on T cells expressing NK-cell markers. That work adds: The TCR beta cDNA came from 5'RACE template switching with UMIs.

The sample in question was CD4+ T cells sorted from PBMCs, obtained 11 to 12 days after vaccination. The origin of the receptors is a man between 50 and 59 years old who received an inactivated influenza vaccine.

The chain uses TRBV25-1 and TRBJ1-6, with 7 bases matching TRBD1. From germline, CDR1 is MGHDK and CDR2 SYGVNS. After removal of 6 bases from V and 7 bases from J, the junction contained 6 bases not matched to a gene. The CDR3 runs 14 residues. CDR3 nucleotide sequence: TGTGCCAGCAGACGGGACAGCCAAAATTCACCCCTCCACTTT. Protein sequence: CASRRDSQNSPLHF.

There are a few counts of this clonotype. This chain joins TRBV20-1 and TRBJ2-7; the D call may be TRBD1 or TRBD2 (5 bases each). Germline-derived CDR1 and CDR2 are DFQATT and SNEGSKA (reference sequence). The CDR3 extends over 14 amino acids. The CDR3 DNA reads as TGCAGCGCCCGACTATCGGGGCCCGGCTACGAGCAGTACTTC. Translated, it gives CSARLSGPGYEQYF.

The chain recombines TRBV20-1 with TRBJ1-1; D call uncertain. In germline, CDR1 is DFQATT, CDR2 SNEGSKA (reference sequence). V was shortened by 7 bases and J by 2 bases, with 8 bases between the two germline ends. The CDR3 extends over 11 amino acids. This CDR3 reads CSERVNTEAFF. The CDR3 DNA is TGCAGTGAGAGGGTAAACACTGAAGCTTTCTTT.

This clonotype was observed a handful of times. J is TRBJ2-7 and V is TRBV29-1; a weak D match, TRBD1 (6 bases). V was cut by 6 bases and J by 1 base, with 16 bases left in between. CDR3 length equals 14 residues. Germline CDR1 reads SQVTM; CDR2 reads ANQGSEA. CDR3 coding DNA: TGCAGCGTCGACACAGGGAGCTCATCCTACGAGCAGTACTTC. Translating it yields CSVDTGSSSYEQYF.

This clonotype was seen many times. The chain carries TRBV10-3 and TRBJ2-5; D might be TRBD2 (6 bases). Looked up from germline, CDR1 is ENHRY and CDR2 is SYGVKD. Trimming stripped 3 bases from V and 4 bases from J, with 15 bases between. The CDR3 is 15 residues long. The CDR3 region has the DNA TGTGCCATCAGTGAACCGGGGGAGGCGGGAGAGACCCAGTACTTC. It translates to CAISEPGEAGETQYF.

CDR3 nucleotide sequence: TGCGCCAGCAGCCAAGGACTATGGGGGAGCTACGAGCAGTACTTC. Translating gives CASSQGLWGSYEQYF. V and J are TRBV4-3 and TRBJ2-7; TRBD1 or TRBD2 may be the D gene (5 bases each). V was trimmed by 1 base and J by 3 bases, leaving 13 bases between them. Looked up from germline, CDR1 is LGHNA and CDR2 is YSLEER. The CDR3 runs 15 residues.

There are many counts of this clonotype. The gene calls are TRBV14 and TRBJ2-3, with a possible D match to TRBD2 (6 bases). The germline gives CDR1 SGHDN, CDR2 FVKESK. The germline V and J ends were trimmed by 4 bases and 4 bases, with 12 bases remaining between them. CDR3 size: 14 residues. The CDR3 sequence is CASSRDFVPDTQYF. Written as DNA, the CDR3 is TGTGCCAGCAGCCGGGACTTCGTACCAGATACGCAGTATTTT.

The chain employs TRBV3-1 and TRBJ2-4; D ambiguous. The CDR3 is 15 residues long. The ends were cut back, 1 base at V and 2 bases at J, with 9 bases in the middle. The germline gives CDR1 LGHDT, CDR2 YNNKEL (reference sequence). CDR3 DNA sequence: TGTGCCAGCAGCCAAGTTGACACATCCAAAAACATTCAGTACTTC. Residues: CASSQVDTSKNIQYF. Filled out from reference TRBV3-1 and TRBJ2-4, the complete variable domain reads DTAVSQTPKYLVTQMGNDKSIKCEQNLGHDTMYWYKQDSKKFLKIMFSYNNKELIINETVPNRFSPKSPDKAHLNLHINSLELGDSAVYFCASSQVDTSKNIQYFGAGTRLSVL.

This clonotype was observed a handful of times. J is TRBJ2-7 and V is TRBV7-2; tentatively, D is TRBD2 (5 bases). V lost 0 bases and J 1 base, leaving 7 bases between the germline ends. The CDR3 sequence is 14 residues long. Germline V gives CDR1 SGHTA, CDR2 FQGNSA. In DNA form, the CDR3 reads TGTGCCAGCAGCTTAGCGACTACATCCTACGAGCAGTACTTC. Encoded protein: CASSLATTSYEQYF.

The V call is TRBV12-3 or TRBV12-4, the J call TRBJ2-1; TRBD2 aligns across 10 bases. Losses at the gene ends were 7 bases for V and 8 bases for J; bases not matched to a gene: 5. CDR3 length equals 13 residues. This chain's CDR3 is CASNSGGNHEQFF. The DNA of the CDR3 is TGTGCCAGCAATAGCGGGGGGAACCATGAGCAGTTCTTC.

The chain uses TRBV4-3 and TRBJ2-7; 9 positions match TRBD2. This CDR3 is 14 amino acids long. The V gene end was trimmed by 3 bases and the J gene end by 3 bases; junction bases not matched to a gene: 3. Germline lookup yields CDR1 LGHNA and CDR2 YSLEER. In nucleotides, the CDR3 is TGCGCCAGCAGCCATACGACTAGCGGCTACGAGCAGTACTTC. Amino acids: CASSHTTSGYEQYF.

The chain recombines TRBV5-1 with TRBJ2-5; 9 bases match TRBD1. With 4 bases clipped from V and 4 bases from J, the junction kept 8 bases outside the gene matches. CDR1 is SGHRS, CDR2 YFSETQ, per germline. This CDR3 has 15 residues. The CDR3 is CASSRTQGARETQYF. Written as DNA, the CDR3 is TGCGCCAGCAGCAGGACACAGGGGGCACGAGAGACCCAGTACTTC.

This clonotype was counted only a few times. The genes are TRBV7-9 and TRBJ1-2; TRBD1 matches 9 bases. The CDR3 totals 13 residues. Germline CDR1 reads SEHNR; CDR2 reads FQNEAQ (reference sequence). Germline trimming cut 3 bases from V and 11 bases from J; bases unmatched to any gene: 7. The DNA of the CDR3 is TGTGCCAGCAGCTTTGCTGGGACAGGGATGTACACCTTC. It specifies CASSFAGTGMYTF.

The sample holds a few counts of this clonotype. The CDR3 loop is CSAGRTSWYYNEQFF. The CDR3 DNA is TGCAGTGCTGGACGGACTAGCTGGTATTACAATGAGCAGTTCTTC. The rearrangement joins TRBV20-1 to TRBJ2-1; 8 bases map to TRBD2. This CDR3 region has 15 residues. Germline CDR1 is DFQATT and CDR2 is SNEGSKA (reference sequence). With 5 bases clipped from V and 4 bases from J, the junction kept 10 bases outside the gene matches.

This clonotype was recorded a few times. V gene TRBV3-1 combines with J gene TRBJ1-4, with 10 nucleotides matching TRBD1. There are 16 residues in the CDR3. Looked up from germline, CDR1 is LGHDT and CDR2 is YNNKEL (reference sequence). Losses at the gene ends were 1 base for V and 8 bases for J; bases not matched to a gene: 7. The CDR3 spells CASSQVLGTGDEKLFF. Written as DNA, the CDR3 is TGTGCCAGCAGCCAAGTGCTCGGGACAGGGGACGAAAAACTGTTTTTT.

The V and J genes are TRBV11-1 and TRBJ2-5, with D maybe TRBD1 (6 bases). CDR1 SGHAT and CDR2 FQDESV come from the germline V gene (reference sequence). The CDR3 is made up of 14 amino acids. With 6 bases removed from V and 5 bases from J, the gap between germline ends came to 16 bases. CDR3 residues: CASSAGTRMETQYF. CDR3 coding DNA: TGTGCCAGCAGTGCCGGGACACGGATGGAGACCCAGTACTTC.

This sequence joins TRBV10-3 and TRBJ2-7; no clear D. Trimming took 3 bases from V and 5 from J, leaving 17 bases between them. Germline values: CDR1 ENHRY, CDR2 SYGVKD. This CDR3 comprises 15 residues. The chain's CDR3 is CAISDDYGSFNEQYF. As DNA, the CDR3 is TGTGCCATCAGTGATGATTACGGCAGTTTCAACGAGCAGTACTTC.

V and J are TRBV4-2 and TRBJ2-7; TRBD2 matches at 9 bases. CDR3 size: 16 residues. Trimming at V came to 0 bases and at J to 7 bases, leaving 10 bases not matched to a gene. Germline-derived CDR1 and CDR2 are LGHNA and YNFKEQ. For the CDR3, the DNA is TGTGCCAGCAGCCAAGACGTAGGAGCGGGGGGTCGGGAGCAGTACTTC. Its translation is CASSQDVGAGGREQYF.

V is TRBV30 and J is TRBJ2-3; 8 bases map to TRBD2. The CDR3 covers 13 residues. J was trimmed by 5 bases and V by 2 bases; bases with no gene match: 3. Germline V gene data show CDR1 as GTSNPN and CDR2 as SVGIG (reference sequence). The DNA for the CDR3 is TGTGCCTGGAGTAGACTAGCGCTAGATACGCAGTATTTT. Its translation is CAWSRLALDTQYF.

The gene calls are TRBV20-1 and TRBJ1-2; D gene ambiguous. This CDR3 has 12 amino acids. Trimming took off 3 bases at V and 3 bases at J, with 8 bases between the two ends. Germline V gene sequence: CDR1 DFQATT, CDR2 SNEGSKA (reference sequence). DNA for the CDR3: TGCAGTGCTAGTCCGGACCACTATGGCTACACCTTC. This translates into CSASPDHYGYTF.

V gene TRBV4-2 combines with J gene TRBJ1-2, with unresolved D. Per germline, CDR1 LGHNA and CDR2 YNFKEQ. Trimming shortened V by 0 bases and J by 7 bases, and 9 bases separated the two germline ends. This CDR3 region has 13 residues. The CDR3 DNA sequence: TGTGCCAGCAGCCAAGATGAACGGGGTGGCTACACCTTC. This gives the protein CASSQDERGGYTF.